These T cell receptor beta chains were read from a single sample in a study of blood T cell repertoires in COVID-19. Data came from immunoSEQ multiplex PCR; TCRdb stores just in-frame clones and leaves some out. Here the sample spans about 170,000 clones, around 84% being singletons. Sequencing used peripheral blood. Receptor source: a man aged 50-59 years with active or convalescent COVID-19. Each CDR3 is given with its conserved first and last residue. The order of the fields is CDR3 DNA, CDR3 protein, clone size, V gene, J gene, D gene. D genes are given only for firm matches. Rows may omit the clone size; those that give it use once, few, many or a size class.

TGTGCCAGCGAGCGGGGGGGCCGAGGTACGCAGTATTTT,CASERGGRGTQYF,NA,TRBV9,TRBJ2-3,TRBD2
TGTGCCAGCAGCGTAGGCGAGGCACAGCCCCAGCATTTT,CASSVGEAQPQHF,NA,TRBV9,TRBJ1-5,NA
TGTGCCATCAGTGAGTCTCCCGCCGGGGATGCCTACGAGCAGTACTTC,CAISESPAGDAYEQYF,NA,TRBV10-3,TRBJ2-7,NA
TGTGCCAGCAAACAGACTAACAGGGTTGGAGGCTACACCTTC,CASKQTNRVGGYTF,once,TRBV6-5,TRBJ1-2,NA
TGTGCCAGCTCATTAAGACAGGGAGGAACCGGGGAGCTGTTTTTT,CASSLRQGGTGELFF,NA,TRBV18,TRBJ2-2,NA
TGTGCCAGCAGTTATGGGACAGGGCCGGGTGTCTCTGAAGCTTTCTTT,CASSYGTGPGVSEAFF,NA,TRBV6-2/TRBV6-3,TRBJ1-1,TRBD1
TGTGCCAGCAGGAGGGCGGGACAGGGGTCCTACGAGCAGTACTTC,CASRRAGQGSYEQYF,NA,TRBV2,TRBJ2-7,TRBD1
TGTGCCAGCCGCGGCCGGAATCAGCCCCAGCATTTT,CASRGRNQPQHF,NA,TRBV27,TRBJ1-5,NA
TGTGCCAGCAGCTTGTCGGGGATCGCGGGAAACACCATATATTTT,CASSLSGIAGNTIYF,NA,TRBV5-4,TRBJ1-3,NA
TGTGCCAGCAGCCCCCGGGCTGGGCGGGGGGACAGCACAGATACGCAGTATTTT,CASSPRAGRGDSTDTQYF,NA,TRBV7-2,TRBJ2-3,TRBD2
TGTGCCAGCAGTTACTTCGCAGGGGCGGAAAAACTGTTTTTT,CASSYFAGAEKLFF,NA,TRBV6-2/TRBV6-3,TRBJ1-4,NA
TGTGCCAGCTCACCGACTAGCGGGAGTTACGAGCAGTACTTC,CASSPTSGSYEQYF,NA,TRBV18,TRBJ2-7,TRBD2
TGTGCCAGCAGTTACCCACAGGGGGCAGGCTATGGCTACACCTTC,CASSYPQGAGYGYTF,NA,TRBV6-5,TRBJ1-2,TRBD1
TGTGCCAGCTCACCCGGTACGGGAGTTTACGAGCAGTACTTC,CASSPGTGVYEQYF,NA,TRBV18,TRBJ2-7,NA
TGTGCCAGCAGCTTGGATTACACGTACAATGAGCAGTTCTTC,CASSLDYTYNEQFF,NA,TRBV5-5,TRBJ2-1,NA
TGTGCCACCAGTCAGGGAAACTATGGCTACACCTTC,CATSQGNYGYTF,NA,TRBV24-1,TRBJ1-2,NA
TGTGCCAGTAGTATGAGTACCAATGAAAAACTGTTTTTT,CASSMSTNEKLFF,once,TRBV19,TRBJ1-4,NA
TGCAGCGCAGATACTAGCGGGGCCTACAATGAGCAGTTCTTC,CSADTSGAYNEQFF,NA,TRBV29-1,TRBJ2-1,TRBD2
TGTGCCAGCAGCTTAGGGGCTGAACAAGAGACCCAGTACTTC,CASSLGAEQETQYF,NA,TRBV7-3,TRBJ2-5,NA
TGTGCCAGCAGCCAAGAGGAGCTAGCGGGAGGGACCTACGAGCAGTACTTC,CASSQEELAGGTYEQYF,NA,TRBV3-1/TRBV3-2,TRBJ2-7,TRBD2
TGTGCCAGCAGCTTAGGGGACTTTGCAACTAATGAAAAACTGTTTTTT,CASSLGDFATNEKLFF,once,TRBV7-8,TRBJ1-4,NA
TGTGCCAGCAGTGGTTTAGCGGGGGCTAGCACAGATACGCAGTATTTT,CASSGLAGASTDTQYF,NA,TRBV2,TRBJ2-3,TRBD2
TGCGCCAGCAGCTTCTCGGGGGGTAAGGAAGAGACCCAGTACTTC,CASSFSGGKEETQYF,NA,TRBV5-1,TRBJ2-5,TRBD2
TGCAGCGTGGCTTTGGACAAAGCCACTGAAGCTTTCTTT,CSVALDKATEAFF,NA,TRBV29-1,TRBJ1-1,NA
TGTGCCAGCAGTTTACGCAGACAGGGGTTTTATGGCTACACCTTC,CASSLRRQGFYGYTF,NA,TRBV28,TRBJ1-2,TRBD1
TGTGCCAGCAGCCATCGCCCACCGGGAAGACTTGAGAACACTGAAGCTTTCTTT,CASSHRPPGRLENTEAFF,NA,TRBV3-1/TRBV3-2,TRBJ1-1,NA
TGCGCCAGCAGTCCTCTGGCTGGAGCTTTCTTT,CASSPLAGAFF,once,TRBV10-1,TRBJ1-1,NA
TGTGCCAGCAGCAGAAGATTAGACAGGCGGTTAAGCTACGAGCAGTACTTC,CASSRRLDRRLSYEQYF,NA,TRBV3-1/TRBV3-2,TRBJ2-7,NA
TGTGCCAGCAGTAAACTAGCGGGGGCTAATGAGCAGTTCTTC,CASSKLAGANEQFF,NA,TRBV6-2/TRBV6-3,TRBJ2-1,TRBD2
TGCACCAGCAGCCAAGATGTGGGCAGATTTAATCAGCCCCAGCATTTT,CTSSQDVGRFNQPQHF,NA,TRBV1,TRBJ1-5,NA
TGTGCCAGCAGCTCGGATGGGGGGAGGTTCACTGAAGCTTTCTTT,CASSSDGGRFTEAFF,NA,TRBV5-5,TRBJ1-1,NA
TGCGCCAGCAGCCAAGATCAAGGGGAAAGAGGAAACACCATATATTTT,CASSQDQGERGNTIYF,NA,TRBV4-3,TRBJ1-3,NA
TGTGCCAGCAGCTTAGGTCCCAACACAGATACGCAGTATTTT,CASSLGPNTDTQYF,NA,TRBV7-2,TRBJ2-3,NA
TGTGCCACCAGTGATGTAGGACAGGGGATGGAAGATACGCAGTATTTT,CATSDVGQGMEDTQYF,NA,TRBV24-1,TRBJ2-3,TRBD1
TGTGCCAGCAGCTTAGAGGGACACACGAGGGGCTACACCTTC,CASSLEGHTRGYTF,NA,TRBV7-2,TRBJ1-2,NA
TGTGCCAGCAGCACAGGGGTGAATAGCAATCAGCCCCAGCATTTT,CASSTGVNSNQPQHF,NA,TRBV5-6,TRBJ1-5,TRBD1
TGTGCCAGCAGCGTAGGACAGGGATATTCCTACGAGCAGTACTTC,CASSVGQGYSYEQYF,NA,TRBV9,TRBJ2-7,TRBD1
TGTGCCAGCAGCTTTTGGGCCTCAACGCGGGGCAATCAGCCCCAGCATTTT,CASSFWASTRGNQPQHF,NA,TRBV5-6,TRBJ1-5,NA
TGTGCCAGCAGCTTAGCTACAGGGGCAGGAAACACCATATATTTT,CASSLATGAGNTIYF,NA,TRBV7-6,TRBJ1-3,TRBD1
TGCAGCGTTCTTGGCGGGAGTGGATACAATGAGCAGTTCTTC,CSVLGGSGYNEQFF,NA,TRBV29-1,TRBJ2-1,TRBD2
TGTGCCACCAGTGATCGCCAAGGGAGGAGCTATGGCTACACCTTC,CATSDRQGRSYGYTF,NA,TRBV24-1,TRBJ1-2,NA
TGTGCCAGCCACAGGGGCGGCAATTCACCCCTCCACTTT,CASHRGGNSPLHF,NA,TRBV27,TRBJ1-6,TRBD1
TGTGCCAGCAGCCAGGGTACGAACACCGGGGAGCTGTTTTTT,CASSQGTNTGELFF,NA,TRBV6-5,TRBJ2-2,NA
TGTGCCAGCAGTACTACAGGGCACGGCTACACCTTC,CASSTTGHGYTF,NA,TRBV6-2/TRBV6-3,TRBJ1-2,NA
TGTGCCAGCAGTGCCAGCGGTAACTCCTACAATGAGCAGTTCTTC,CASSASGNSYNEQFF,NA,TRBV9,TRBJ2-1,NA
TGTGCCAGCAGCTTAGGCCTGGGAGAGCGTCCGACCGGGGAGCTGTTTTTT,CASSLGLGERPTGELFF,NA,TRBV7-9,TRBJ2-2,NA
TGTGCCAGCAGTTTTGGACAGTCTTATGGCTACACCTTC,CASSFGQSYGYTF,once,TRBV12-3/TRBV12-4,TRBJ1-2,NA
TGCGCCAGCAGCCAAGGGCGACAGGGGGGACAAGAGACCCAGTACTTC,CASSQGRQGGQETQYF,NA,TRBV4-1,TRBJ2-5,TRBD1
TGTGCCAGCAGCTTATGGCCAGGGGGCGACTATGGCTACACCTTC,CASSLWPGGDYGYTF,NA,TRBV7-6,TRBJ1-2,TRBD1
TGTGCCAGCAGCAGCGGCCAGACGAACACCGGGGAGCTGTTTTTT,CASSSGQTNTGELFF,NA,TRBV4-2,TRBJ2-2,NA
TGTGCCAGCTCACGAGTCGGGAATGCGGCCAATTCACCCCTCCACTTT,CASSRVGNAANSPLHF,NA,TRBV18,TRBJ1-6,NA
TGTGCCACCAGTGATTACTTCCTTGACTATGGCTACACCTTC,CATSDYFLDYGYTF,NA,TRBV24-1,TRBJ1-2,NA
TGTGCCAGCTCACCCAACAGGGTTGTTGAAAAACTGTTTTTT,CASSPNRVVEKLFF,NA,TRBV18,TRBJ1-4,NA
TGTGCCAGCAGCCACGGACAGGACTATGGCTACACCTTC,CASSHGQDYGYTF,NA,TRBV4-2,TRBJ1-2,TRBD1
TGTGCCAGCTCACCAACACAGGGGGCTAGCTATGGCTACACCTTC,CASSPTQGASYGYTF,NA,TRBV18,TRBJ1-2,TRBD1
TGTGCCAGCAGTTACTCGAGCCTGAATGAGCAGTTCTTC,CASSYSSLNEQFF,NA,TRBV6-2/TRBV6-3,TRBJ2-1,NA